This paragraph reports one T cell receptor beta chain. Germline V lookup: CDR1 LNHDA, CDR2 SQIVND (reference sequence). V shed 5 bases and J 8 bases; nucleotides not matched to a gene: 6. The CDR3 loop spans 14 amino acids. This sample stems from a study of blood T cell repertoires in COVID-19. The table came from immunoSEQ multiplex PCR; TCRdb's copy has only in-frame clones and leaves some out. The table shows 200,000 to 250,000 clones, with roughly 86% occurring only once. Residents of over 20 US areas, aged roughly 18 to 90 years, made up the participants. The sequencing input was PBMCs or T cells enriched from blood (not recorded which). This sequence originates from a woman aged 50 to 65 who had recovered from COVID-19. The rearrangement links TRBV19 to TRBJ1-4; 9 bases map to TRBD1. CDR3 loop: CASSSTGGVEKLFF. CDR3 in DNA: TGTGCCAGTAGTTCGACAGGGGGGGTCGAAAAACTGTTTTTT.